Included here is one TCR beta chain sequence, with context. Researchers made TCR beta libraries by using iRepertoire HTBI primers and running Arm-PCR on CDR3 regions. Each CDR3 protein gets one entry after TCRdb re-called the multiplex PCR reads with MiXCR. The table has around 480,000 distinct CDR3 sequences, approximately 16% seen once; the top ten hold about 25%. Sample time point: newly diagnosed GD, antithyroid drugs for less than 3 months. Construction of the TCR library relied on RNA isolated from PBMCs. This record comes from a study of regulatory T cells in long-lasting Graves disease. The germline V and J ends were trimmed by 4 bases and 3 bases, with 10 bases remaining between them. This CDR3 contains 12 residues. Looked up from germline, CDR1 is DFQATT and CDR2 is SNEGSKA (reference sequence). These data were likewise used in another study, on T cells in Graves' hyperthyroidism and ophthalmopathy. Per that paper: In the first-round RT-PCR of the TCR CDR3, the HTBI primer set was used.

The chain is built from TRBV20-1 and TRBJ2-7; possibly TRBD1 or TRBD2 for D (5 bases each). The origin of this receptor is a woman aged 35 to 59 with Graves disease. Sequencing was performed on peripheral blood mononuclear cells (PBMCs), taken at new diagnosis, from a patient treated with antithyroid drugs. CDR3 coding DNA: TGCAGTGCTACTGGGGACCACTACGAGCAGTACTTC. The encoded protein is CSATGDHYEQYF.